This is a list of T cell receptor beta chains from one sample in a study of shared clonotypes between healthy human individuals. Produced via immunoSEQ multiplex PCR; TCRdb's table is partial and in-frame only. The data contain 2 million to 3 million clones, approximately 93% of them singletons. The source material was naive CD4+ T cells from PBMCs. The receptors shown here come from a man in his late teens or twenties in good health. Some clones in this sample may be carry-over from other donors' samples. Both conserved end residues are part of each CDR3. The D gene is left open where the match is weak.

J: TRBJ2-1; D: TRBD1; V: TRBV19; DNA: TGTGCCAGTAGACCGGACAGGTGGTACAATGAGCAGTTCTTC; CDR3: CASRPDRWYNEQFF
J: TRBJ2-7; D: .; V: TRBV23-1; DNA: TGCGCCAGCAGTCAGGACTCGGGGCCTTTGGGGAACGAGCAGTACTTC; CDR3: CASSQDSGPLGNEQYF
J: TRBJ2-1; D: .; V: TRBV7-2; DNA: TGTGCCAGCAGCTCCACTCCAGGCCTTCCGGTCCTCTTC; CDR3: CASSSTPGLPVLF
J: TRBJ1-4; D: .; V: TRBV7-8; DNA: TGTGCCAGCAGCTTATACGGGGGGACGACTAATGAAAAACTGTTTTTT; CDR3: CASSLYGGTTNEKLFF
J: TRBJ2-2; D: .; V: TRBV5-1; DNA: TGCGCCACCCAGCTTGGCGGTTCGAACACCGGGGAGCTGTTTTTT; CDR3: CATQLGGSNTGELFF
J: TRBJ2-5; D: .; V: TRBV10-3; DNA: TGTGCCATCAGTGAGGCCCCAGAAGGAGAGACCCAGTACTTC; CDR3: CAISEAPEGETQYF
J: TRBJ2-3; D: TRBD2; V: TRBV6-6; DNA: TGTGCCAGCAGTTACGGCCGGACTAGCGGCACAGATACGCAGTATTTT; CDR3: CASSYGRTSGTDTQYF
J: TRBJ1-2; D: TRBD1; V: TRBV5-6; DNA: TGTGCCAGCAGCCGGGACCAACAGGGGAGAGGTGGCTACACCTTC; CDR3: CASSRDQQGRGGYTF
J: TRBJ2-3; D: TRBD2; V: TRBV11-2; DNA: TGTGCCAGCAGCTTAGAGGGGCGGGGGAGCACAGATACGCAGTATTTT; CDR3: CASSLEGRGSTDTQYF
J: TRBJ1-5; D: .; V: TRBV28; DNA: TGTGCCAGCAGGAAAGACGCTGGGGGCGGCCCCCAGCATTTT; CDR3: CASRKDAGGGPQHF
J: TRBJ2-7; D: .; V: TRBV7-9; DNA: TGTGCCAGCAGCCACGGGTTCTTGTCTCCCTACGAGCAGTACTTC; CDR3: CASSHGFLSPYEQYF
J: TRBJ1-4; D: .; V: TRBV7-3; DNA: TGTGCCAGCAGCTCGAGGTCCCGTGAAAAACTGTTTTTT; CDR3: CASSSRSREKLFF
J: TRBJ2-1; D: TRBD1; V: TRBV7-3; DNA: TGTGCCAGCAGCTTAGCGGGGACAGGGGGCGAGGATGAGCAGTTCTTC; CDR3: CASSLAGTGGEDEQFF
J: TRBJ1-1; D: .; V: TRBV2; DNA: TGTGCCAGCAGGGACCCCCCAAACACTGAAGCTTTCTTT; CDR3: CASRDPPNTEAFF
J: TRBJ2-3; D: TRBD1; V: TRBV28; DNA: TGTGCCAGCAGGCTCCCGGGACAGGGTTATAGGAGCACAGATACGCAGTATTTT; CDR3: CASRLPGQGYRSTDTQYF
J: TRBJ1-5; D: .; V: TRBV2; DNA: TGTGCCAGCACTGCGAACGGTGGCGATCAGCCCCAGCATTTT; CDR3: CASTANGGDQPQHF
J: TRBJ1-1; D: .; V: TRBV18; DNA: TGTGCCAGCTCCACGACAAAGAACACTGAAGCTTTCTTT; CDR3: CASSTTKNTEAFF
J: TRBJ2-5; D: .; V: TRBV15; DNA: TGTGCCACCAGCAGAGACCAGGGCAGCGGAGAGACCCAGTACTTC; CDR3: CATSRDQGSGETQYF
J: TRBJ2-7; D: .; V: TRBV6-5; DNA: TGTGCCAGCAGCAGGGTACCGTACGAGCAGTACTTC; CDR3: CASSRVPYEQYF
J: TRBJ1-2; D: .; V: TRBV6-1; DNA: TGTGCCAGCACCCGGCTCTATGGCTACACCTTC; CDR3: CASTRLYGYTF
J: TRBJ2-1; D: .; V: TRBV6-6; DNA: TGTGCCAGCAGTTACGGGGACAAACAATGGAATGAGCAGTTCTTC; CDR3: CASSYGDKQWNEQFF
J: TRBJ2-3; D: TRBD2; V: TRBV6-1; DNA: TGTGCCAGCAGTGTAGGCGGGAGGGCCGATACGCAGTATTTT; CDR3: CASSVGGRADTQYF
J: TRBJ2-7; D: .; V: TRBV10-2; DNA: TGCGCCAGCAAGCTAACGGGGGCAGGTAACGAGCAGTACTTC; CDR3: CASKLTGAGNEQYF
J: TRBJ1-1; D: .; V: TRBV28; DNA: TGTGCCAGCAGTCCCCTGGGGGGGAACACTGAAGCTTTCTTT; CDR3: CASSPLGGNTEAFF
J: TRBJ1-1; D: TRBD1; V: TRBV27; DNA: TGTGCCAGCAGTTCCCATACAGGGGGTGAAGCTTTCTTT; CDR3: CASSSHTGGEAFF